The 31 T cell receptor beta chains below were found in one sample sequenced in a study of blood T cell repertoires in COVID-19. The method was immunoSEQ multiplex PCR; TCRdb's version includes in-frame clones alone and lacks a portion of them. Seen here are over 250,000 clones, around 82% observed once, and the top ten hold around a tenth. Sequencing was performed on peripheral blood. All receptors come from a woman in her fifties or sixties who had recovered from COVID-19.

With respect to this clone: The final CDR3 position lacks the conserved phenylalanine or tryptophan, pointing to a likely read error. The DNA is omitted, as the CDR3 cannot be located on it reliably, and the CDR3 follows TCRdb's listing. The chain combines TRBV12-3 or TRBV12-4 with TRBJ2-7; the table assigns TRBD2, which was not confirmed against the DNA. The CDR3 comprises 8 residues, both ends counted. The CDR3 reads CASSPEAN.

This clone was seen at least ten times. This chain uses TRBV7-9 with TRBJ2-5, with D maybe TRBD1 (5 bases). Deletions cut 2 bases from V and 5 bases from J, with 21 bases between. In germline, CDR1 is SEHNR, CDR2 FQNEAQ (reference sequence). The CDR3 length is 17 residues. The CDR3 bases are TGTGCCAGCAGCTTAACATCTCCAGGGTTCACTGGGGAGACCCAGTACTTC. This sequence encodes CASSLTSPGFTGETQYF.

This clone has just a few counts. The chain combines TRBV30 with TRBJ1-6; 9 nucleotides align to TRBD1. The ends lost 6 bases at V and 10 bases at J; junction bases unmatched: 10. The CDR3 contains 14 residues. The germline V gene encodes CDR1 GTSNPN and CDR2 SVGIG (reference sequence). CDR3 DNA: TGTGCCTGTAACAATGGACAGGGGAGCTCACCCCTCCACTTT. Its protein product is CACNNGQGSSPLHF.

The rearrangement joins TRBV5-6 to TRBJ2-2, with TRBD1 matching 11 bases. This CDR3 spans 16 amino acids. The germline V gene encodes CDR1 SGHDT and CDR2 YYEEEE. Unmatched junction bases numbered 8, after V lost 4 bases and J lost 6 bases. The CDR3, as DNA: TGTGCCAGCAGCAGGACAGGGGGCGTAACCCCCGGGGAGCTGTTTTTT. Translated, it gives CASSRTGGVTPGELFF.

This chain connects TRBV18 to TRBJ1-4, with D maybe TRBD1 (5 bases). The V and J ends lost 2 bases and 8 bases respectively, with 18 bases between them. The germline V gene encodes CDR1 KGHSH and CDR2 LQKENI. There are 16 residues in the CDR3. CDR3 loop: CASSPGLGAGEEKLFF. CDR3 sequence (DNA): TGTGCCAGCTCACCAGGTTTAGGGGCTGGGGAAGAAAAACTGTTTTTT.

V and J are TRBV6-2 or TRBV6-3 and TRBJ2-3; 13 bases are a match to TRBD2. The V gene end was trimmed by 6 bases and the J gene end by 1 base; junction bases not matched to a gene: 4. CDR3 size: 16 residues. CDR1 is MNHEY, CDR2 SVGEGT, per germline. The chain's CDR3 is CASSPGLAGGTDTQYF. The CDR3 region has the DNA TGTGCCAGCAGCCCCGGACTAGCGGGAGGCACAGATACGCAGTATTTT.

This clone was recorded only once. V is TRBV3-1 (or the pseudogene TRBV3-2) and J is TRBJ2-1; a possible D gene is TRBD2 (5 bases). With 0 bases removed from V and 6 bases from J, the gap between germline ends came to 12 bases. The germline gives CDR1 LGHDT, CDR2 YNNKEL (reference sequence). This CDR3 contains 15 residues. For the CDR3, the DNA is TGTGCCAGCAGCCAAGAAGTGGGAGTCCCCAATGAGCAGTTCTTC. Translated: CASSQEVGVPNEQFF.

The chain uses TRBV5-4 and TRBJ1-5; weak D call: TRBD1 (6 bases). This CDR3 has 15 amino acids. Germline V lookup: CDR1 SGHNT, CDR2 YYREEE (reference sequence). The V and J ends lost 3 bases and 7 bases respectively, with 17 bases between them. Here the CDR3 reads CASSSAGTPAQPQHF. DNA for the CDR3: TGTGCCAGCAGCTCCGCCGGGACACCGGCCCAGCCCCAGCATTTT.

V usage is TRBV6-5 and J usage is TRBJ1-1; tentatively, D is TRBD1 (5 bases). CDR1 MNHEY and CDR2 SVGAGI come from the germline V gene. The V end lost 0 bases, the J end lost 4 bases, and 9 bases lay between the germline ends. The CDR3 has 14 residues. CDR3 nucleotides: TGTGCCAGCAGTTACTCGGGGGGGGGCACTGAAGCTTTCTTT. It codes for CASSYSGGGTEAFF.

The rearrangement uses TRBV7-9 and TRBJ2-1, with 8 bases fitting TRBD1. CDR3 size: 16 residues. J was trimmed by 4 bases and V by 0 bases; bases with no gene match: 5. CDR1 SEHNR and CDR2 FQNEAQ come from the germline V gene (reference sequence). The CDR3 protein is CASSLAGTGAYNEQFF. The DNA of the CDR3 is TGTGCCAGCAGCTTAGCCGGGACAGGCGCATACAATGAGCAGTTCTTC. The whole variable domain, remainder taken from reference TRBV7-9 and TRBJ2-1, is DTGVSQNPRHKITKRGQNVTFRCDPISEHNRLYWYRQTLGQGPEFLTYFQNEAQLEKSRLLSDRFSAERPKGSFSTLEIQRTEQGDSAMYLCASSLAGTGAYNEQFFGPGTRLTVL.

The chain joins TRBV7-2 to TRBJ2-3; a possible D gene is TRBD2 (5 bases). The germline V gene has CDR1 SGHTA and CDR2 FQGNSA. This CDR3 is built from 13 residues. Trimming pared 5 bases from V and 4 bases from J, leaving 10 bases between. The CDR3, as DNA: TGTGCCAGCAGCCCGGACTGGGCAGATACGCAGTATTTT. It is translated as CASSPDWADTQYF. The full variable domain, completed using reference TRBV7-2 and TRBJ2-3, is GAGVSQSPSNKVTEKGKDVELRCDPISGHTALYWYRQSLGQGLEFLIYFQGNSAPDKSGLPSDRFSAERTGGSVSTLTIQRTQQEDSAVYLCASSPDWADTQYFGPGTRLTVL.

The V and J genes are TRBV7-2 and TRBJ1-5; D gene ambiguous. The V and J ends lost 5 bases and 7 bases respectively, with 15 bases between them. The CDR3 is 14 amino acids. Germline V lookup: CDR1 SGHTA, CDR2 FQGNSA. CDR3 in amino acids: CASSPRPSGQPQHF. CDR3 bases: TGTGCCAGCAGCCCCCGCCCCTCCGGGCAGCCCCAGCATTTT.

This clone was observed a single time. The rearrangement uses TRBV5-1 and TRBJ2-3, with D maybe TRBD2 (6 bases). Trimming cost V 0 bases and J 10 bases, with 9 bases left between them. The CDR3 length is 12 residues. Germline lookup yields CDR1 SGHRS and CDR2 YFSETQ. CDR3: CASSLEGGAQYF. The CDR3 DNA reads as TGCGCCAGCAGCTTGGAGGGAGGCGCGCAGTATTTT.

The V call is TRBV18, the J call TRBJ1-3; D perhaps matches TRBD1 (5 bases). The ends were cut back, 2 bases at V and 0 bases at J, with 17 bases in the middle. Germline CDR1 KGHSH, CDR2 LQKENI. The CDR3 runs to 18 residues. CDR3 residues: CASSPLSGTYGSGNTIYF. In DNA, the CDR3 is TGTGCCAGCTCACCATTATCCGGGACTTATGGCTCTGGAAACACCATATATTTT. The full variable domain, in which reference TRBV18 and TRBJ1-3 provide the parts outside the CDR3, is NAGVMQNPRHLVRRRGQEARLRCSPMKGHSHVYWYRQLPEEGLKFMVYLQKENIIDESGMPKERFSAEFPKEGPSILRIQQVVRGDSAAYFCASSPLSGTYGSGNTIYFGEGSWLTVV.

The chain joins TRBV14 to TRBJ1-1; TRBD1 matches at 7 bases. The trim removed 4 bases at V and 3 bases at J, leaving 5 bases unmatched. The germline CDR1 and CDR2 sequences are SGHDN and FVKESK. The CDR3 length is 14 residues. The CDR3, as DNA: TGTGCCAGCAGCCTAGGGGGCGCGGACACTGAAGCTTTCTTT. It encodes CASSLGGADTEAFF.

In DNA, the CDR3 is TGTGCCAGCAGTGAATCCTCCACAGGACAGGGTGGCGGGGAGCTGTTTTTT. This codes for CASSESSTGQGGGELFF. The chain links TRBV2 to TRBJ2-2; 8 nucleotides agree with TRBD1. With 2 bases clipped from V and 7 bases from J, the junction kept 12 bases outside the gene matches. The CDR3 runs to 17 residues. Germline lookup yields CDR1 SNHLY and CDR2 FYNNEI. Full variable domain (missing parts from reference TRBV2 and TRBJ2-2): EPEVTQTPSHQVTQMGQEVILRCVPISNHLYFYWYRQILGQKVEFLVSFYNNEISEKSEIFDDQFSVERPDGSNFTLKIRSTKLEDSAMYFCASSESSTGQGGGELFFGEGSRLTVL.

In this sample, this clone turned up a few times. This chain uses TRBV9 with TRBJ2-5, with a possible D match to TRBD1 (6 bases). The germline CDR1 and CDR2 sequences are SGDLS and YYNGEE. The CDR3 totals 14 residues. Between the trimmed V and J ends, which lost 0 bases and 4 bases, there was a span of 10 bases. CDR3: CASSVGGRGETQYF. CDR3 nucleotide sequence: TGTGCCAGCAGCGTAGGCGGCAGGGGAGAGACCCAGTACTTC.

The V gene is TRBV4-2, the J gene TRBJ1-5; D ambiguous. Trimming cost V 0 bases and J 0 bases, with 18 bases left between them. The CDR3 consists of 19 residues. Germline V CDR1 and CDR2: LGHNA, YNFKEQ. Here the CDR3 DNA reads TGTGCCAGCAGCCAAGATCCCAATGACCGAGGCTATAGCAATCAGCCCCAGCATTTT. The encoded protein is CASSQDPNDRGYSNQPQHF.

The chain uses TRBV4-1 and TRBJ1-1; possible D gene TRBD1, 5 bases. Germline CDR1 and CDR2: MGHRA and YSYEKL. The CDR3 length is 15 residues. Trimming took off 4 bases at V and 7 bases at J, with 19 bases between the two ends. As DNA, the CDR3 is TGCGCCAGCAGCCGAATACAGGAGACCCGCGGTGAAGCTTTCTTT. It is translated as CASSRIQETRGEAFF.

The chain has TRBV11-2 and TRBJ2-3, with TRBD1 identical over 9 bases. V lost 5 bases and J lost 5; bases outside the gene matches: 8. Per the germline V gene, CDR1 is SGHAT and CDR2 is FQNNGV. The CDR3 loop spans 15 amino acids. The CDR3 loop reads CASSLQGASLDTQYF. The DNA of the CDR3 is TGTGCCAGCAGCCTACAGGGGGCGAGTCTAGATACGCAGTATTTT.

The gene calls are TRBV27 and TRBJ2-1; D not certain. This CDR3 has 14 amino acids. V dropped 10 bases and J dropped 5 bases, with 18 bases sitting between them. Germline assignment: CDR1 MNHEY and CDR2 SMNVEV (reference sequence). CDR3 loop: CAISSAIADNEQFF. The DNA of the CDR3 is TGTGCCATCTCCTCGGCCATAGCTGACAATGAGCAGTTCTTC.

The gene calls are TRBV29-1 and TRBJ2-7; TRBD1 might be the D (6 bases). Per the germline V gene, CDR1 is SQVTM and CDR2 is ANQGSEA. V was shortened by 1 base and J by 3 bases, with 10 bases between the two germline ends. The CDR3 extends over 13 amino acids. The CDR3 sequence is CSVEAKGDYEQYF. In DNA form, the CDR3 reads TGCAGCGTTGAAGCAAAGGGGGACTACGAGCAGTACTTC.

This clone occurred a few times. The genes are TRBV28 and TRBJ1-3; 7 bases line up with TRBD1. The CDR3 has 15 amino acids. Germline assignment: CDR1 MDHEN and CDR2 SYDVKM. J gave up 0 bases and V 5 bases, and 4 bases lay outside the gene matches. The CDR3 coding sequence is TGTGCCAGCAGTCGGGACAGCGACTCTGGAAACACCATATATTTT. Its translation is CASSRDSDSGNTIYF.

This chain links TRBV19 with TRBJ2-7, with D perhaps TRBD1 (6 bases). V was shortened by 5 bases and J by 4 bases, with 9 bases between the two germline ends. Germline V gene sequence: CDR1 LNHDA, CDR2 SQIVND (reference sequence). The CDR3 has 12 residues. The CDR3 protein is CASSQQGYEQYF. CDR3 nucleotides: TGTGCCAGTAGTCAGCAGGGGTACGAGCAGTACTTC.

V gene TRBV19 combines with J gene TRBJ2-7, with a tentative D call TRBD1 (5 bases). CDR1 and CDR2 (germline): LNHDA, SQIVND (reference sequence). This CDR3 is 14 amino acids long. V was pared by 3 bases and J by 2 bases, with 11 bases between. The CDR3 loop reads CASSIMDKPYEQYF. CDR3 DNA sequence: TGTGCCAGTAGTATTATGGACAAGCCCTACGAGCAGTACTTC.

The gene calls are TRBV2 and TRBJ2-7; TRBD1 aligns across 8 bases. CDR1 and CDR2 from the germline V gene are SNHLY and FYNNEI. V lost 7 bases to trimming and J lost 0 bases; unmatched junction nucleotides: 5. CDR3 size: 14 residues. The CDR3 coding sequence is TGTGCCAGCATTGTAGACAGGGGCTCCTACGAGCAGTACTTC. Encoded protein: CASIVDRGSYEQYF.

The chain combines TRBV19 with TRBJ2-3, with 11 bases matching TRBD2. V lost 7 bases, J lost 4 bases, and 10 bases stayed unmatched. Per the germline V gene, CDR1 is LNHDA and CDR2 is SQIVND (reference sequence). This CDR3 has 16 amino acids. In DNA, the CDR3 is TGTGCCAGTACCTTCTCGACTAGCGGGGTCTCAGATACGCAGTATTTT. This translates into CASTFSTSGVSDTQYF.

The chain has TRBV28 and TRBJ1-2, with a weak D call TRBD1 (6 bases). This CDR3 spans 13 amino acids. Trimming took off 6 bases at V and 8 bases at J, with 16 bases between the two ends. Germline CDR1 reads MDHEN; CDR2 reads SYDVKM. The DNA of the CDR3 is TGTGCCAGCAGACCCACAGGGATTGAGGGCTACACCTTC. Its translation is CASRPTGIEGYTF.

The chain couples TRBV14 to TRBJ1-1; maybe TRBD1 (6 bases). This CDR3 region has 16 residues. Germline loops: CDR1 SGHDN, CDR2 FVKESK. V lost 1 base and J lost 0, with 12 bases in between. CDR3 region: CASSQVGGTLNTEAFF. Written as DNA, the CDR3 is TGTGCCAGCAGCCAAGTGGGGGGGACACTGAACACTGAAGCTTTCTTT.

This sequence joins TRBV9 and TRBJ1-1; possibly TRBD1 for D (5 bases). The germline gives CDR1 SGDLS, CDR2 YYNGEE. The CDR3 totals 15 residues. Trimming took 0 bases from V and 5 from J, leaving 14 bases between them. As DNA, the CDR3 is TGTGCCAGCAGCGTAGGGACACCCCAAGGGACTGAAGCTTTCTTT. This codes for CASSVGTPQGTEAFF.

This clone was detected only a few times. Here the CDR3 reads CASSPRTGYNSPLHF. CDR3 nucleotide sequence: TGTGCCAGCAGCCCCCGGACAGGATATAATTCACCCCTCCACTTT. The chain links TRBV7-2 to TRBJ1-6, with 7 bases fitting TRBD1. Germline CDR1 and CDR2: SGHTA and FQGNSA. This CDR3 has 15 amino acids. V shed 5 bases and J 4 bases; nucleotides not matched to a gene: 5.